This entry describes one T cell receptor beta chain. Antigen specificity is unknown. The sample belongs to a study of cytomegalovirus exposure and HLA in healthy donors. Points from the study as a whole: Sequencing probably produced one cluster of sequence variants that were highly shared. Associated with cytomegalovirus, according to the listing, were about 160 TCR beta chains.

The PCR had 60 Vbeta and 13 Jbeta primers. In the original processing: An analysis performed later counted about 80 million unique TCR beta chains (roughly 10 million of them shared). Clones were read by immunoSEQ multiplex PCR, and TCRdb kept only the in-frame ones, dropping some. The V and J calls and clone size were taken over from that table, and D and trimming were inferred from the DNA. Its table records 50,000 or so clones. This sequence was found in a man aged 35-49 years in good health and CMV-seropositive. The sequenced sample was PBMCs.

CDR3 amino acids: CASSPVLMNTEAFF. The CDR3 bases are TGTGCCAGCAGCCCCGTCCTTATGAACACTGAAGCTTTCTTT. The V and J genes are TRBV9 and TRBJ1-1; D gene unclear. The germline V gene encodes CDR1 SGDLS and CDR2 YYNGEE. Between the trimmed V and J ends, which lost 4 bases and 0 bases, there was a span of 10 bases. The CDR3 length is 14 residues.